This paragraph covers one T cell receptor beta chain sequence. Its antigen is not known. This entry belongs to a study of cytomegalovirus exposure and HLA in healthy donors. V lost 6 bases, J lost 5 bases, and 8 bases stayed unmatched. This CDR3 comprises 15 residues. Germline V gives CDR1 KGHSH, CDR2 LQKENI. It was with 60 Vbeta and 13 Jbeta primers that the PCR ran. The data were produced by immunoSEQ multiplex PCR, yet TCRdb's version contains in-frame clones alone and is incomplete. This table has around 140,000 clones, around 80% appearing once. Whole-study results and caveats: Later, an analysis showed that TCR beta chains associated with HLA were more clonally expanded than others that were equally common. HLA-A and HLA-B allele assignments for most subjects were reportedly predicted accurately using TCR beta sequences. In a later analysis, specific HLA alleles were associated with 15,000 to 20,000 TCR beta sequences at a 0.05 false discovery rate.

This sequence originates from a man aged 35-49 years in good health and CMV-seronegative. Sequencing input: PBMCs. J is TRBJ2-1 and V is TRBV18, with TRBD2 identical over 9 bases. CDR3 residues: CASSPDKRGDNEQFF. CDR3 coding DNA: TGTGCCAGCTCGCCAGACAAGCGGGGGGACAATGAGCAGTTCTTC. Together with reference TRBV18 and TRBJ2-1, the CDR3 gives the full variable domain: NAGVMQNPRHLVRRRGQEARLRCSPMKGHSHVYWYRQLPEEGLKFMVYLQKENIIDESGMPKERFSAEFPKEGPSILRIQQVVRGDSAAYFCASSPDKRGDNEQFFGPGTRLTVL.